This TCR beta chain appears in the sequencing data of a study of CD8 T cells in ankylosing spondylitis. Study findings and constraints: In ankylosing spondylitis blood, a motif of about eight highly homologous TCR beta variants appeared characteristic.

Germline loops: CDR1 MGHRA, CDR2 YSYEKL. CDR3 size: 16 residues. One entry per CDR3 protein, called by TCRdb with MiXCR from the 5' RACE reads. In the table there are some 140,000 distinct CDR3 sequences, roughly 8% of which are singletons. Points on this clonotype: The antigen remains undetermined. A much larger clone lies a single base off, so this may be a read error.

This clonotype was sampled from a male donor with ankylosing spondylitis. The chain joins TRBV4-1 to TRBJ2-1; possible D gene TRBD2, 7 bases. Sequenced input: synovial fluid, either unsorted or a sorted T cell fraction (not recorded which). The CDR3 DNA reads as TGCGCCAGCAGCCCACAGGGACTACCCATTGGCGATGAGCAGCTCTTC. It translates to CASSPQGLPIGDEQLF.